These 13 T cell receptor beta chains came from one sample sequenced in a study of CD8 T cells in Susac syndrome. An input of about 0.45 to 1 ug of RNA was subjected to reverse transcription using random hexamers. TCRdb ran MiXCR on the immunoSEQ multiplex PCR reads and lists one entry per CDR3 protein. The top ten clones hold approximately 0.12% of a sample with about 160,000 distinct CDR3 sequences, approximately 94% of them seen once. The sample consisted of CD4+ T cells from PBMCs. These receptor sequences come from a human donor with Susac syndrome.

The chain has TRBV29-1 and TRBJ2-3, with D uncertain. CDR1 and CDR2 (germline): SQVTM, ANQGSEA. The V gene lost 7 bases and the J gene lost 0 bases, with 11 bases spanning the gap. This CDR3 has 13 residues. CDR3 bases: TGCAGCGAGATGGGTCCTAGCACAGATACGCAGTATTTT. Translating it yields CSEMGPSTDTQYF.

The rearrangement links TRBV19 to TRBJ2-7, with D perhaps TRBD1 (5 bases). V lost 6 bases and J lost 2, with 14 bases in between. In germline, CDR1 is LNHDA, CDR2 SQIVND (reference sequence). The CDR3 is 14 residues long. The CDR3 DNA follows: TGTGCCAGTAGAGGCAGGGAAGGTCCCTACGAGCAGTACTTC. This encodes CASRGREGPYEQYF.

V gene TRBV3-1 combines with J gene TRBJ2-1; maybe TRBD1 (6 bases). The V end was cut by 4 bases, the J end by 0 bases, with 10 bases between. The CDR3 extends over 15 amino acids. Germline V gene lookup returns CDR1 LGHDT and CDR2 YNNKEL (reference sequence). The CDR3 is CASSPGTNSYNEQFF. CDR3 coding DNA: TGTGCCAGCAGCCCTGGGACAAACTCCTACAATGAGCAGTTCTTC.

The chain combines TRBV6-2 or TRBV6-3 with TRBJ1-1; D might be TRBD1 (5 bases). Trimming pared 6 bases from V and 4 bases from J, leaving 15 bases between. CDR1 MNHEY and CDR2 SVGEGT come from the germline V gene. The CDR3 contains 14 residues. The DNA for the CDR3 is TGTGCCAGCAGCCGCTTGAGGGGAGGCACTGAAGCTTTCTTT. This sequence encodes CASSRLRGGTEAFF.

The chain couples TRBV12-3 or TRBV12-4 to TRBJ2-7; 11 nucleotides match TRBD1. After removal of 6 bases from V and 1 base from J, the junction contained 11 bases not matched to a gene. This CDR3 region has 17 residues. The CDR3 spells CASSQGTGGLGSYEQYV. DNA of the CDR3: TGTGCCAGCAGCCAAGGGACAGGGGGTCTAGGGTCCTACGAGCAGTACGTC.

The chain recombines TRBV28 with TRBJ1-1; TRBD1 matches 7 bases. Germline lookup yields CDR1 MDHEN and CDR2 SYDVKM. Losses at the gene ends were 10 bases for V and 9 bases for J; bases not matched to a gene: 11. The CDR3 sequence is 12 residues long. The CDR3 coding sequence is TGTGCCACCCGACCAGACAGGGTAAAAGCTTTCTTT. It is translated as CATRPDRVKAFF.

This clonotype was picked up one time. In DNA, the CDR3 is TGTGCCAGTTCGGGGACGGCCGGGAACACCATATATTTT. Residues: CASSGTAGNTIYF. The rearrangement joins TRBV19 to TRBJ1-3, with a possible D match to TRBD1 (5 bases). Germline V gene data show CDR1 as LNHDA and CDR2 as SQIVND (reference sequence). Deletions cut 8 bases from V and 7 bases from J, with 15 bases between. The CDR3 is made up of 13 amino acids.

V is TRBV6-6 and J is TRBJ1-2; maybe TRBD1 (6 bases). V dropped 7 bases and J dropped 5 bases, with 11 bases sitting between them. Per germline, CDR1 MNHNY and CDR2 SVGAGI (reference sequence). The CDR3 has 12 amino acids. CDR3 sequence (DNA): TGTGCCAGCAAGGCAGGGGATTATGGCTACACCTTC. Its protein is CASKAGDYGYTF.

This chain uses TRBV29-1 with TRBJ1-2; D remains ambiguous. Germline loops: CDR1 SQVTM, CDR2 ANQGSEA. The CDR3 totals 12 residues. Trimming stripped 4 bases from V and 7 bases from J, with 13 bases between. In nucleotides, the CDR3 is TGCAGCGTTGCCGGCGGGAGCTCTGGCTACACCTTC. This codes for CSVAGGSSGYTF.

This chain connects TRBV29-1 to TRBJ1-1; possible D gene TRBD1, 5 bases. This CDR3 spans 13 amino acids. Germline V gives CDR1 SQVTM, CDR2 ANQGSEA. V lost 4 bases and J lost 0, with 9 bases in between. In DNA form, the CDR3 reads TGCAGCGTTGCAGGGAGGATGAACACTGAAGCTTTCTTT. Translating gives CSVAGRMNTEAFF.

The chain joins TRBV29-1 to TRBJ1-1; 9 bases map to TRBD1. Looked up from germline, CDR1 is SQVTM and CDR2 is ANQGSEA. Trimming took 6 bases from V and 4 from J; bases not matched to a gene: 3. The CDR3 has 12 amino acids. CDR3 region: CSVRQGGTEAFF. As DNA, the CDR3 is TGCAGCGTCCGACAGGGGGGCACTGAAGCTTTCTTT.

The chain joins TRBV5-6 to TRBJ1-4; D is unclear. The CDR3 runs 13 residues. Trimming took off 4 bases at V and 4 bases at J, with 8 bases between the two ends. The germline V gene encodes CDR1 SGHDT and CDR2 YYEEEE. DNA for the CDR3: TGTGCCAGCAGCCGATCCCATAATGAAAAACTGTTTTTT. It is translated as CASSRSHNEKLFF.

The rearrangement links TRBV30 to TRBJ2-5; TRBD2 aligns across 8 bases. The CDR3 runs to 11 residues. Unmatched junction bases numbered 4, after V lost 8 bases and J lost 5 bases. Germline values: CDR1 GTSNPN, CDR2 SVGIG (reference sequence). CDR3 protein: CASQREETQYF. CDR3 DNA: TGTGCCAGCCAGCGGGAGGAGACCCAGTACTTC.